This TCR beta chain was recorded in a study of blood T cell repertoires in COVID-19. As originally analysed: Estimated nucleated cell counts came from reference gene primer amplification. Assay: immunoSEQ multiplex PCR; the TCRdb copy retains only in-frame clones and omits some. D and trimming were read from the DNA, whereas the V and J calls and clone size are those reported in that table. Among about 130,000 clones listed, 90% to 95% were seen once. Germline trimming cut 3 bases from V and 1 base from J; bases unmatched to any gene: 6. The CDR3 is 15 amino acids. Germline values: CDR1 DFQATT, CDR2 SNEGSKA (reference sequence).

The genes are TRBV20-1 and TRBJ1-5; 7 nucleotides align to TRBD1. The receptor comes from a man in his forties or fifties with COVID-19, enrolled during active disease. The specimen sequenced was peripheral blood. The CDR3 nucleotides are TGCAGTGCTAGTAGGACAGGAATCAGCAATCAGCCCCAGCATTTT. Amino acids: CSASRTGISNQPQHF.